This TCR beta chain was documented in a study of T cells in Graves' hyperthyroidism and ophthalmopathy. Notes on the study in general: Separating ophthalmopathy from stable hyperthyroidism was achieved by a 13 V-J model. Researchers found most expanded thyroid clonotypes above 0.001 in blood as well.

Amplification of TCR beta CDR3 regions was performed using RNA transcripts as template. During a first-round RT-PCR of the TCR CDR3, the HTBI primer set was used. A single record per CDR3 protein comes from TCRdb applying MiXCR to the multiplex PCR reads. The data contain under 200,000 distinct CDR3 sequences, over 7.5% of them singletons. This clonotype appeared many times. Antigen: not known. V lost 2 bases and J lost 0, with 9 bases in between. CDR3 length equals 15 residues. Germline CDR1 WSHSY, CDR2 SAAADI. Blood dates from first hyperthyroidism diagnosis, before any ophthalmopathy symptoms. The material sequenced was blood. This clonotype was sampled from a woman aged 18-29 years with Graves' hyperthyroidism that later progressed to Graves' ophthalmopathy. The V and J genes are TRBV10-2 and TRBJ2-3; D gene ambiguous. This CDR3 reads CASSEEDGSTDTQYF. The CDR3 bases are TGCGCCAGCAGTGAGGAGGACGGTAGCACAGATACGCAGTATTTT.